This T cell receptor beta chain was identified in a study of early T cells in non-severe SARS-CoV-2 infection. Overall study context: Bulk RNA taken from unsorted whole blood was sequenced, leaving chains unpaired.

Separate cDNA molecules each had unique molecular identifiers attached to them. TCRdb recomputed calls from the 5' RACE reads with MiXCR, one row per CDR3 protein. This sample has around 100,000 distinct CDR3 sequences, with roughly 14% found just once. Findings of the study overall: Matching results from VDJdb favored anti-spike CD8 responses, leaving private and CD4 specificities undetected.

The CDR3 is 16 amino acids. Germline CDR1 LGHNA, CDR2 YNFKEQ. V shed 4 bases and J shed 1 base, with 16 bases lying between them. As regards this clonotype: Its specificity is not known.

Sequenced material: whole blood. This sequence originates from an adult who was a healthcare worker with PCR-confirmed SARS-CoV-2 infection or an uninfected control (not recorded which). The rearrangement links TRBV4-2 to TRBJ2-5, with a tentative D call TRBD1 (5 bases). The CDR3 loop is CASSRSSTAFQETQYF. DNA for the CDR3: TGTGCCAGCAGCCGCTCGTCGACAGCCTTCCAAGAGACCCAGTACTTC.